A selection of T cell receptor beta chains follows, all from one sample in a study of low-dose radiotherapy and immunotherapy resistance in tumors. TCRdb ran MiXCR on the reads and lists one entry per CDR3 protein. The repertoire holds around 76,000 distinct CDR3 sequences, about a third seen once, with roughly 10% in the top ten. The sample in question was PBMCs, obtained before treatment. These receptors originate from a female donor with ovarian cancer. The CDR3 runs from the conserved cysteine through the conserved F or W. A D gene is named only where the DNA matches it firmly. Only some rows state a clone size, as once, few, many or a class for expanded clones.

>.|TRBJ1-5|TRBV20-1|many
CSARGREQAQHF
TGCAGTGCTAGGGGGCGGGAGCAGGCCCAGCATTTT
>TRBD1|TRBJ2-2|TRBV4-1|many
CASSLGTGGTGELFF
TGCGCCAGCAGCCTCGGGACAGGGGGCACCGGGGAGCTGTTTTTT
>TRBD2|TRBJ2-1|TRBV7-2|.
CASSLDRLAGEDNEQFF
TGTGCCAGCAGCTTAGATAGGCTAGCGGGAGAGGATAATGAGCAGTTCTTC
>TRBD2|TRBJ2-1|TRBV5-6|.
CASSLRGLTSTPEQFF
TGTGCCAGCAGCTTGCGGGGACTAACCTCCACACCTGAGCAGTTCTTC
>.|TRBJ1-4|TRBV6-6|many
CASSRLKTNEKLFF
TGTGCCAGCAGCAGACTCAAAACTAATGAAAAACTGTTTTTT
>.|TRBJ2-7|TRBV12-3/TRBV12-4|many
CASSLVPQGAYEQYF
TGTGCCAGCAGTTTAGTCCCTCAGGGAGCCTACGAGCAGTACTTC
>TRBD2|TRBJ2-1|TRBV12-3/TRBV12-4|few
CASSLGIAGIHNEQFF
TGTGCCAGCAGCCTCGGGATAGCGGGAATACACAATGAGCAGTTCTTC
>.|TRBJ2-2|TRBV10-3|many
CAISGASTGELFF
TGTGCCATCAGTGGGGCGAGCACCGGGGAGCTGTTTTTT
>.|TRBJ2-7|TRBV7-2|many
CASSLVGSEAYEQYF
TGTGCCAGCAGCTTAGTTGGTAGCGAAGCTTACGAGCAGTACTTC
>.|TRBJ1-6|TRBV13|.
CASSPRAQGRDSPLHF
TGTGCCAGCAGCCCCCGAGCACAGGGTCGGGATTCACCCCTCCACTTT
>TRBD1|TRBJ2-5|TRBV13|.
CASSFLGTGKETQYF
TGTGCCAGCAGCTTCCTTGGGACAGGAAAAGAGACCCAGTACTTC
>.|TRBJ2-5|TRBV5-1|many
CASSLAEKGTQYF
TGCGCCAGCAGCTTGGCCGAAAAAGGGACCCAGTACTTC
>.|TRBJ1-5|TRBV10-3|many
CAISEDGQSGPQHF
TGTGCCATCAGCGAGGACGGACAGTCCGGGCCCCAGCATTTT
>.|TRBJ2-7|TRBV7-2|many
CASSLTPGEQYF
TGTGCCAGCAGCTTAACGCCGGGGGAGCAGTACTTC
>TRBD2|TRBJ2-7|TRBV11-2|many
CASSWGLAGAGEQYF
TGTGCCAGCAGCTGGGGACTAGCGGGAGCGGGCGAGCAGTACTTC
>.|TRBJ1-2|TRBV7-2|many
CASSLNGNYGYTF
TGTGCCAGCAGCTTAAACGGGAACTATGGCTACACCTTC
>.|TRBJ1-1|TRBV12-3/TRBV12-4|many
CASTGDFTEAFF
TGTGCCAGCACAGGGGATTTCACTGAAGCTTTCTTT
>.|TRBJ2-6|TRBV7-2|.
CASSFNSGTGANVLTF
TGTGCCAGCAGCTTTAATTCTGGGACTGGGGCCAACGTCCTGACTTTC
>TRBD2|TRBJ2-3|TRBV9|once
CASSGRGLAGAADTQYF
TGTGCCAGCAGCGGGAGGGGACTAGCGGGAGCGGCAGATACGCAGTATTTT
>.|TRBJ2-2|TRBV20-1|.
CSARDPRRGNTGELFF
TGCAGTGCTAGAGATCCCCGACGGGGCAACACCGGGGAGCTGTTTTTT
>.|TRBJ2-7|TRBV9|.
CAISVVAGSYEQYF
TGTGCCATCAGCGTAGTGGCGGGGTCCTACGAGCAGTACTTC
>.|TRBJ2-1|TRBV19|many
CASSIEASLGEQFF
TGTGCCAGTAGTATAGAGGCTAGTCTCGGCGAGCAGTTCTTC
>.|TRBJ1-5|TRBV7-8|many
CASSLQGEGAQHF
TGTGCCAGCAGCTTACAGGGTGAGGGAGCCCAGCATTTT
>TRBD1|TRBJ2-1|TRBV6-1|many
CASTRPDRGLHNEQFF
TGTGCCAGCACCCGCCCTGACAGGGGACTCCACAATGAGCAGTTCTTC
>TRBD2|TRBJ2-7|TRBV12-3/TRBV12-4|.
CASSLRAGTSAEQYF
TGTGCCAGCAGTTTACGGGCCGGGACTAGCGCCGAGCAGTACTTC
>TRBD1|TRBJ1-5|TRBV27|many
CASKRTGGDNQPQHF
TGTGCCAGCAAAAGGACAGGGGGTGATAATCAGCCCCAGCATTTT
>.|TRBJ1-2|TRBV4-1|many
CASSSQYGYTF
TGCGCCAGCAGCTCCCAGTATGGCTACACCTTC
>TRBD2|TRBJ2-7|TRBV7-6|many
CASSQPRTSGYSYEQYF
TGTGCCAGCAGCCAACCGCGGACTAGCGGTTACTCCTACGAGCAGTACTTC
>.|TRBJ2-5|TRBV2|many
CASSSAGPPTGTQYF
TGTGCCAGCAGCTCCGCGGGGCCCCCAACTGGGACCCAGTACTTC
>.|TRBJ1-1|TRBV7-2|many
CASSLVAGQTEAFF
TGTGCCAGCAGCTTAGTCGCAGGGCAGACTGAAGCTTTCTTT
>.|TRBJ2-1|TRBV29-1|many
CSVDGGSSYNEQFF
TGCAGCGTTGATGGGGGGAGCTCCTACAATGAGCAGTTCTTC
>TRBD2|TRBJ2-1|TRBV11-2|few
CASSLDLLAGVGNNEQFF
TGTGCCAGCAGCTTAGATTTACTAGCGGGAGTTGGGAACAATGAGCAGTTCTTC
>TRBD1|TRBJ2-3|TRBV6-2/TRBV6-3|many
CASRQGADTQYF
TGTGCCAGCAGGCAGGGGGCAGATACGCAGTATTTT
>.|TRBJ1-2|TRBV5-1|few
CASSLDARQTVFRYTF
TGCGCCAGCAGCTTGGATGCCAGACAAACAGTCTTTCGCTACACCTTC
>.|TRBJ2-1|TRBV10-3|.
CATASPRRDNEQFF
TGTGCCACCGCCTCTCCTCGGAGAGACAATGAGCAGTTCTTC
>.|TRBJ1-3|TRBV3-1|many
CASSQDTGTRGNTIYF
TGTGCCAGCAGCCAAGATACGGGTACAAGAGGAAACACCATATATTTT
>.|TRBJ2-5|TRBV7-6|.
CASSLGGTPETQYF
TGTGCCAGCAGCTTAGGGGGGACCCCAGAGACCCAGTACTTC
>TRBD1|TRBJ1-2|TRBV12-3/TRBV12-4|.
CASSLEWRGPYGYTF
TGTGCCAGCAGTTTGGAGTGGAGGGGGCCTTATGGCTACACCTTC
>TRBD2|TRBJ2-3|TRBV7-2|many
CASSSGASGIWDTQYF
TGTGCCAGCAGCTCGGGCGCTAGCGGGATCTGGGATACGCAGTATTTT
>TRBD1|TRBJ2-1|TRBV9|many
CASSPQTGRNEQFF
TGTGCCAGCAGCCCCCAGACAGGGCGTAATGAGCAGTTCTTC
>TRBD1|TRBJ2-5|TRBV24-1|many
CATSDLWTGGSETQYF
TGTGCCACCAGTGATTTGTGGACAGGGGGCTCAGAGACCCAGTACTTC
>TRBD2|TRBJ2-1|TRBV7-2|.
CASSLAVSGGGSSYNEQFF
TGTGCCAGCAGCTTAGCGGTTAGCGGGGGGGGGAGCTCCTACAATGAGCAGTTCTTC
>.|TRBJ2-3|TRBV5-1|many
CASSTPGLLRDRSTDTQYF
TGCGCCAGCAGCACCCCGGGACTGCTGCGTGATCGTAGCACAGATACGCAGTATTTT
>.|TRBJ2-7|TRBV9|many
CASGRYDEQYF
TGTGCCAGCGGTCGGTACGACGAGCAGTACTTC
>.|TRBJ1-5|TRBV5-8|.
CASSFWDSNQPQHF
TGTGCCAGCAGCTTTTGGGATAGCAATCAGCCCCAGCATTTT